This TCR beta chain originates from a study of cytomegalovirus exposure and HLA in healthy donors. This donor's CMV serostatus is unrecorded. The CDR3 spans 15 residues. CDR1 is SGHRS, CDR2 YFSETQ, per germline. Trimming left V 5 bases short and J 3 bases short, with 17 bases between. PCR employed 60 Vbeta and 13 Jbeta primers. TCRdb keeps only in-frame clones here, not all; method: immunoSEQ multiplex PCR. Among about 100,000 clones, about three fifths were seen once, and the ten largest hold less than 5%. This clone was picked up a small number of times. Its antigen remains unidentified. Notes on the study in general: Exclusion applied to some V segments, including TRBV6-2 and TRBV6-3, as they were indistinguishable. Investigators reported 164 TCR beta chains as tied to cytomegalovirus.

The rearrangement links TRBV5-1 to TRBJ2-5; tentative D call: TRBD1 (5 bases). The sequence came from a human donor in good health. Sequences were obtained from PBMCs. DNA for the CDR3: TGCGCCAGCAGACCTACAGTCAGGGTGGAAGAGACCCAGTACTTC. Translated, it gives CASRPTVRVEETQYF.